The 8 T cell receptor beta chains presented below share a single source sample, sequenced in a study of CD4 T cells in relation to SARS-CoV-2 and coronaviruses. Before the COVID-19 pandemic, during about 2011-2019, CD4+ T cells were taken from unexposed donors. CD4+ T cells were isolated from the cells after around 11 days of culture. Clones were read by immunoSEQ multiplex PCR, and TCRdb kept only the in-frame ones, dropping some. The profile covers approximately 20,000 clones, with about 76% appearing a single time and approximately 31% taken by the ten largest. No antigen has been identified for these receptors. Sequenced: CD4+ T cells from PBMCs, cultured in vitro. The receptors derive from a human donor in good health.

The gene calls are TRBV3-1 (or the pseudogene TRBV3-2) and TRBJ1-1; 9 bases align to TRBD1. Per germline, CDR1 LGHDT and CDR2 YNNKEL (reference sequence). This CDR3 spans 15 amino acids. V shed 0 bases, J shed 3 bases, and the junction held 2 bases outside the gene matches. For the CDR3, the DNA is TGTGCCAGCAGCCAAGAGGGACAGGGAGACACTGAAGCTTTCTTT. Encoded protein: CASSQEGQGDTEAFF.

The V and J genes are TRBV6-5 and TRBJ2-2, with D unclear. Trimming stripped 6 bases from V and 4 bases from J, with 15 bases between. CDR1 is MNHEY and CDR2 is SVGAGI in the germline V gene. There are 15 residues in the CDR3. CDR3 coding DNA: TGTGCCAGCAGGATTTCAATGGAACGCACCGGGGAGCTGTTTTTT. It encodes CASRISMERTGELFF.

The chain links TRBV24-1 to TRBJ1-5; no reliable D call. CDR3 length equals 13 residues. CDR1 is KGHDR, CDR2 SFDVKD, per germline. V was trimmed by 9 bases and J by 5 bases, leaving 13 bases between them. The CDR3 DNA reads as TGTGCCACCGTGGTAGGGCAGGATCAGCCCCAGCATTTT. Its translation is CATVVGQDQPQHF.

The J gene is TRBJ2-7, the V gene TRBV6-6; 11 bases map to TRBD2. After removal of 6 bases from V and 5 bases from J, the junction contained 12 bases not matched to a gene. CDR1 and CDR2 (germline): MNHNY, SVGAGI (reference sequence). This CDR3 is 16 amino acids long. This CDR3 reads CASSPSGTSGFDEQYF. The CDR3 DNA is TGTGCCAGCAGCCCATCCGGGACTAGCGGTTTTGACGAGCAGTACTTC.

The genes are TRBV28 and TRBJ1-2; perhaps TRBD1 as D (6 bases). This CDR3 spans 13 amino acids. CDR1 MDHEN and CDR2 SYDVKM come from the germline V gene. Trimming removed 8 bases at V and 4 bases at J, with 14 bases between. The chain's CDR3 is CASGPGDTYGYTF. CDR3 nucleotides: TGTGCCAGCGGTCCCGGGGACACCTATGGCTACACCTTC.

The chain carries TRBV10-1 and TRBJ1-2; D is uncertain. Germline CDR1 and CDR2: WNHNN and SYGVQD (reference sequence). This CDR3 is 14 amino acids long. The ends were cut back, 9 bases at V and 6 bases at J, with 20 bases in the middle. The CDR3 loop is CARTRRWFGDGYTF. The CDR3 DNA reads TGCGCCAGAACTAGGAGGTGGTTCGGGGATGGCTACACCTTC.

The genes are TRBV6-1 and TRBJ2-5; 7 bases align to TRBD2. The trim removed 2 bases at V and 5 bases at J, leaving 11 bases unmatched. This CDR3 is built from 16 residues. In germline, CDR1 is MNHNS, CDR2 SASEGT. CDR3 bases: TGTGCCAGCAGTGAATACGAGGGGTTGGGGGGGGAGACCCAGTACTTC. It encodes CASSEYEGLGGETQYF.

This CDR3 is CASSPQTANNEKLFF. The CDR3 DNA reads TGTGCCAGCAGCCCTCAGACAGCCAATAATGAAAAACTGTTTTTT. The chain combines TRBV28 with TRBJ1-4; tentative D call: TRBD1 (5 bases). The germline CDR1 and CDR2 sequences are MDHEN and SYDVKM. The CDR3 spans 15 residues. V dropped 6 bases and J dropped 4 bases, with 15 bases sitting between them. The whole variable domain, filled in from reference TRBV28 and TRBJ1-4, reads DVKVTQSSRYLVKRTGEKVFLECVQDMDHENMFWYRQDPGLGLRLIYFSYDVKMKEKGDIPEGYSVSREKKERFSLILESASTNQTSMYLCASSPQTANNEKLFFGSGTQLSVL.